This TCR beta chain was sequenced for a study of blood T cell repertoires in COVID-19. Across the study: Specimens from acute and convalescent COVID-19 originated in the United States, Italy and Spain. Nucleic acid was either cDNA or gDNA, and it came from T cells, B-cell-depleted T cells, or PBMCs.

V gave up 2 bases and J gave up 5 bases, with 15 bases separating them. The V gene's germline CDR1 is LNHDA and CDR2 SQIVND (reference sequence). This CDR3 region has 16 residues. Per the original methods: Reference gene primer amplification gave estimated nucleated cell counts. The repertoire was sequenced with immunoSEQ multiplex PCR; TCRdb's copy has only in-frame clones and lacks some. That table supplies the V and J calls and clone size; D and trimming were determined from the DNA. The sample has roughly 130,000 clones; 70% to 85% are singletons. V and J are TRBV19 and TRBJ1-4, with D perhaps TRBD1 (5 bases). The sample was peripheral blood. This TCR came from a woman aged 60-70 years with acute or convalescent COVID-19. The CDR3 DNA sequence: TGTGCCAGTAGTATAATGACGACAGTCGTAAATGAAAAACTGTTTTTT. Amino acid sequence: CASSIMTTVVNEKLFF.